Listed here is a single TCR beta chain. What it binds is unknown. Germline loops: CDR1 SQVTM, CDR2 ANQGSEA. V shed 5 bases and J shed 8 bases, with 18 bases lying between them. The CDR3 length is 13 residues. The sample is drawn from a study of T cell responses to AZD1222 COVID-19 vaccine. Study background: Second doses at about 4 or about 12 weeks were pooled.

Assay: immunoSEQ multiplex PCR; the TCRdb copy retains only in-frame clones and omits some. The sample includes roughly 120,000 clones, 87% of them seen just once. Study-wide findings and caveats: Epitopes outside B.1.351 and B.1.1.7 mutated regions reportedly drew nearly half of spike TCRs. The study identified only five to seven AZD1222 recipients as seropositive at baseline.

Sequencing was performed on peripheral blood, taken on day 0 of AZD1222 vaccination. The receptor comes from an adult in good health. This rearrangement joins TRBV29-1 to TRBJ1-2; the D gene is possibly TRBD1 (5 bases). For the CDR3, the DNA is TGCAGCGTTCGCCCGGGACGCCTTGAGGGCTACACCTTC. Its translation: CSVRPGRLEGYTF.